This entry describes one TCR beta chain. Its antigen is currently unknown. The assay was immunoSEQ multiplex PCR, and TCRdb's table has in-frame clones only and misses some. The sample has 250,000 to 300,000 clones; about 94% are singletons. The data belong to a study of T cell responses to AZD1222 COVID-19 vaccine. Study-level results: Recipients of two AZD1222 doses showed rising Spike-specific TCR breadth and depth. Nearly half of spike-specific TCRs reportedly target variant regions that are unmutated in the B.1.351 and B.1.1.7 variants.

Pooling covered second doses at about 4 or about 12 weeks. The CDR3 runs 13 residues. V dropped 2 bases and J dropped 1 base, with 6 bases sitting between them. Germline values: CDR1 KGHSY, CDR2 FQNENV. The receptor was isolated from an adult who received the AZD1222 COVID-19 vaccine. The rearrangement joins TRBV16 to TRBJ2-7, with D hard to call. Sequencing used peripheral blood, obtained 28 days after the second AZD1222 dose. The CDR3 DNA follows: TGTGCCAGCAGCCAAGATCAGTCCTACGAGCAGTACTTC. Amino acid sequence: CASSQDQSYEQYF.